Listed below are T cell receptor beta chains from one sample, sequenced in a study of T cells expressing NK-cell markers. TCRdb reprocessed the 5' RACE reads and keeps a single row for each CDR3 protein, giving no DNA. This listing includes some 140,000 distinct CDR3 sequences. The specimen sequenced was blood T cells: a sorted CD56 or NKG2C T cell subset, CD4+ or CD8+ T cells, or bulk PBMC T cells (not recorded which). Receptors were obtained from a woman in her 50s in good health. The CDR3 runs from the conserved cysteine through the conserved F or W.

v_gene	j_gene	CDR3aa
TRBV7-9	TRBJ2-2	CASSPSGFSTGELFF
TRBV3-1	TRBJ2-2	CASSQEGTGVTGELFF
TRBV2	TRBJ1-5	CASSVGESNQPQHF
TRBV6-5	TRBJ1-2	CASSSSDSSYGYTF
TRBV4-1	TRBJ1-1	CASSSREGQGPGAFF
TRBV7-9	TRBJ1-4	CASSLPGEKLFF
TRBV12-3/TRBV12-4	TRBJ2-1	CASSGETSGHNEQFF
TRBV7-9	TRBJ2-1	CASSSSILAGGGDEQFF
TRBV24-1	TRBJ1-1	CATSDSGGPFFGEAFF
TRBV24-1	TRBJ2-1	CASGGEGNTNEQFF
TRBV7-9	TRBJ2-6	CASPKGTGGAGANVLTF
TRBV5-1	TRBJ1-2	CASSLEWTAHNYGYTF
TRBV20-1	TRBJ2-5	CSARDLIVETQYF
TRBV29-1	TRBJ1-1	CSEQPQGPAEAFF
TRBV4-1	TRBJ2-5	CASSQDLAVQETQYF
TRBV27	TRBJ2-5	CASSLQPRLQETQYF
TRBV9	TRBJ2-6	CASSVVPKASGANVLTF
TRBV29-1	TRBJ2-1	CSVVGRARNEQFF
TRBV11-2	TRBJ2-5	CASSPHPRLAGVFETQYF
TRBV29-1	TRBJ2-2	CSGQTITGELFF
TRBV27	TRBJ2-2	CASSLWGDTTGELFF
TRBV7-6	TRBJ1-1	CASSPQDMNTEAFF
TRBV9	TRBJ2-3	CASSASVLEVAQDTQYF
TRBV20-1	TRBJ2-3	CSASPREGADTQYF
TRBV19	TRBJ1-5	CASAAAWGLSNQPQHF
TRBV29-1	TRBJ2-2	CSVKTGGAVGELFF
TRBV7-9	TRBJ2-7	CASSPPQQGMSSEQYF
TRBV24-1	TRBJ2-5	CATSDPDRGLQETQYF
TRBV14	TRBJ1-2	CASSPLVDGYTF
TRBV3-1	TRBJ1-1	CASSPVAGTVNTEAFF
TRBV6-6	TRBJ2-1	CAIKREGDYNEQFF
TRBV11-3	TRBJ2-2	CASSPQRDRGSGELFF
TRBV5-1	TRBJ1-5	CASSFRAGQPQHF
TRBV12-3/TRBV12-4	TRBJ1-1	CASSSSDRVPEAFF
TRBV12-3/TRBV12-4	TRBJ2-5	CASSFSSGWETQYF
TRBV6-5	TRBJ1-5	CASSYRRGSPQHF
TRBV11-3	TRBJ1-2	CASSPDPGGYGYTF
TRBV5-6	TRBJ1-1	CASSRGAENTEAFF
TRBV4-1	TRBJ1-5	CASSQGEQGMGYQPQHF
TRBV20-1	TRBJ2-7	CSAPGGEPRDMSSYEQYF
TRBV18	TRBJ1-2	CASSLIDPGANYGYTF
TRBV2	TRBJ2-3	CASSVTDSRTDTQYF
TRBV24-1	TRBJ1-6	CATSDPRQGTNSPLHF
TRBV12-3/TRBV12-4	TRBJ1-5	CASSKHFGGDQPQHF
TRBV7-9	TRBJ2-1	CASSLSDPNEQFF
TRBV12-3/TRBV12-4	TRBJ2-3	CASSLVGTGSTDTQYF